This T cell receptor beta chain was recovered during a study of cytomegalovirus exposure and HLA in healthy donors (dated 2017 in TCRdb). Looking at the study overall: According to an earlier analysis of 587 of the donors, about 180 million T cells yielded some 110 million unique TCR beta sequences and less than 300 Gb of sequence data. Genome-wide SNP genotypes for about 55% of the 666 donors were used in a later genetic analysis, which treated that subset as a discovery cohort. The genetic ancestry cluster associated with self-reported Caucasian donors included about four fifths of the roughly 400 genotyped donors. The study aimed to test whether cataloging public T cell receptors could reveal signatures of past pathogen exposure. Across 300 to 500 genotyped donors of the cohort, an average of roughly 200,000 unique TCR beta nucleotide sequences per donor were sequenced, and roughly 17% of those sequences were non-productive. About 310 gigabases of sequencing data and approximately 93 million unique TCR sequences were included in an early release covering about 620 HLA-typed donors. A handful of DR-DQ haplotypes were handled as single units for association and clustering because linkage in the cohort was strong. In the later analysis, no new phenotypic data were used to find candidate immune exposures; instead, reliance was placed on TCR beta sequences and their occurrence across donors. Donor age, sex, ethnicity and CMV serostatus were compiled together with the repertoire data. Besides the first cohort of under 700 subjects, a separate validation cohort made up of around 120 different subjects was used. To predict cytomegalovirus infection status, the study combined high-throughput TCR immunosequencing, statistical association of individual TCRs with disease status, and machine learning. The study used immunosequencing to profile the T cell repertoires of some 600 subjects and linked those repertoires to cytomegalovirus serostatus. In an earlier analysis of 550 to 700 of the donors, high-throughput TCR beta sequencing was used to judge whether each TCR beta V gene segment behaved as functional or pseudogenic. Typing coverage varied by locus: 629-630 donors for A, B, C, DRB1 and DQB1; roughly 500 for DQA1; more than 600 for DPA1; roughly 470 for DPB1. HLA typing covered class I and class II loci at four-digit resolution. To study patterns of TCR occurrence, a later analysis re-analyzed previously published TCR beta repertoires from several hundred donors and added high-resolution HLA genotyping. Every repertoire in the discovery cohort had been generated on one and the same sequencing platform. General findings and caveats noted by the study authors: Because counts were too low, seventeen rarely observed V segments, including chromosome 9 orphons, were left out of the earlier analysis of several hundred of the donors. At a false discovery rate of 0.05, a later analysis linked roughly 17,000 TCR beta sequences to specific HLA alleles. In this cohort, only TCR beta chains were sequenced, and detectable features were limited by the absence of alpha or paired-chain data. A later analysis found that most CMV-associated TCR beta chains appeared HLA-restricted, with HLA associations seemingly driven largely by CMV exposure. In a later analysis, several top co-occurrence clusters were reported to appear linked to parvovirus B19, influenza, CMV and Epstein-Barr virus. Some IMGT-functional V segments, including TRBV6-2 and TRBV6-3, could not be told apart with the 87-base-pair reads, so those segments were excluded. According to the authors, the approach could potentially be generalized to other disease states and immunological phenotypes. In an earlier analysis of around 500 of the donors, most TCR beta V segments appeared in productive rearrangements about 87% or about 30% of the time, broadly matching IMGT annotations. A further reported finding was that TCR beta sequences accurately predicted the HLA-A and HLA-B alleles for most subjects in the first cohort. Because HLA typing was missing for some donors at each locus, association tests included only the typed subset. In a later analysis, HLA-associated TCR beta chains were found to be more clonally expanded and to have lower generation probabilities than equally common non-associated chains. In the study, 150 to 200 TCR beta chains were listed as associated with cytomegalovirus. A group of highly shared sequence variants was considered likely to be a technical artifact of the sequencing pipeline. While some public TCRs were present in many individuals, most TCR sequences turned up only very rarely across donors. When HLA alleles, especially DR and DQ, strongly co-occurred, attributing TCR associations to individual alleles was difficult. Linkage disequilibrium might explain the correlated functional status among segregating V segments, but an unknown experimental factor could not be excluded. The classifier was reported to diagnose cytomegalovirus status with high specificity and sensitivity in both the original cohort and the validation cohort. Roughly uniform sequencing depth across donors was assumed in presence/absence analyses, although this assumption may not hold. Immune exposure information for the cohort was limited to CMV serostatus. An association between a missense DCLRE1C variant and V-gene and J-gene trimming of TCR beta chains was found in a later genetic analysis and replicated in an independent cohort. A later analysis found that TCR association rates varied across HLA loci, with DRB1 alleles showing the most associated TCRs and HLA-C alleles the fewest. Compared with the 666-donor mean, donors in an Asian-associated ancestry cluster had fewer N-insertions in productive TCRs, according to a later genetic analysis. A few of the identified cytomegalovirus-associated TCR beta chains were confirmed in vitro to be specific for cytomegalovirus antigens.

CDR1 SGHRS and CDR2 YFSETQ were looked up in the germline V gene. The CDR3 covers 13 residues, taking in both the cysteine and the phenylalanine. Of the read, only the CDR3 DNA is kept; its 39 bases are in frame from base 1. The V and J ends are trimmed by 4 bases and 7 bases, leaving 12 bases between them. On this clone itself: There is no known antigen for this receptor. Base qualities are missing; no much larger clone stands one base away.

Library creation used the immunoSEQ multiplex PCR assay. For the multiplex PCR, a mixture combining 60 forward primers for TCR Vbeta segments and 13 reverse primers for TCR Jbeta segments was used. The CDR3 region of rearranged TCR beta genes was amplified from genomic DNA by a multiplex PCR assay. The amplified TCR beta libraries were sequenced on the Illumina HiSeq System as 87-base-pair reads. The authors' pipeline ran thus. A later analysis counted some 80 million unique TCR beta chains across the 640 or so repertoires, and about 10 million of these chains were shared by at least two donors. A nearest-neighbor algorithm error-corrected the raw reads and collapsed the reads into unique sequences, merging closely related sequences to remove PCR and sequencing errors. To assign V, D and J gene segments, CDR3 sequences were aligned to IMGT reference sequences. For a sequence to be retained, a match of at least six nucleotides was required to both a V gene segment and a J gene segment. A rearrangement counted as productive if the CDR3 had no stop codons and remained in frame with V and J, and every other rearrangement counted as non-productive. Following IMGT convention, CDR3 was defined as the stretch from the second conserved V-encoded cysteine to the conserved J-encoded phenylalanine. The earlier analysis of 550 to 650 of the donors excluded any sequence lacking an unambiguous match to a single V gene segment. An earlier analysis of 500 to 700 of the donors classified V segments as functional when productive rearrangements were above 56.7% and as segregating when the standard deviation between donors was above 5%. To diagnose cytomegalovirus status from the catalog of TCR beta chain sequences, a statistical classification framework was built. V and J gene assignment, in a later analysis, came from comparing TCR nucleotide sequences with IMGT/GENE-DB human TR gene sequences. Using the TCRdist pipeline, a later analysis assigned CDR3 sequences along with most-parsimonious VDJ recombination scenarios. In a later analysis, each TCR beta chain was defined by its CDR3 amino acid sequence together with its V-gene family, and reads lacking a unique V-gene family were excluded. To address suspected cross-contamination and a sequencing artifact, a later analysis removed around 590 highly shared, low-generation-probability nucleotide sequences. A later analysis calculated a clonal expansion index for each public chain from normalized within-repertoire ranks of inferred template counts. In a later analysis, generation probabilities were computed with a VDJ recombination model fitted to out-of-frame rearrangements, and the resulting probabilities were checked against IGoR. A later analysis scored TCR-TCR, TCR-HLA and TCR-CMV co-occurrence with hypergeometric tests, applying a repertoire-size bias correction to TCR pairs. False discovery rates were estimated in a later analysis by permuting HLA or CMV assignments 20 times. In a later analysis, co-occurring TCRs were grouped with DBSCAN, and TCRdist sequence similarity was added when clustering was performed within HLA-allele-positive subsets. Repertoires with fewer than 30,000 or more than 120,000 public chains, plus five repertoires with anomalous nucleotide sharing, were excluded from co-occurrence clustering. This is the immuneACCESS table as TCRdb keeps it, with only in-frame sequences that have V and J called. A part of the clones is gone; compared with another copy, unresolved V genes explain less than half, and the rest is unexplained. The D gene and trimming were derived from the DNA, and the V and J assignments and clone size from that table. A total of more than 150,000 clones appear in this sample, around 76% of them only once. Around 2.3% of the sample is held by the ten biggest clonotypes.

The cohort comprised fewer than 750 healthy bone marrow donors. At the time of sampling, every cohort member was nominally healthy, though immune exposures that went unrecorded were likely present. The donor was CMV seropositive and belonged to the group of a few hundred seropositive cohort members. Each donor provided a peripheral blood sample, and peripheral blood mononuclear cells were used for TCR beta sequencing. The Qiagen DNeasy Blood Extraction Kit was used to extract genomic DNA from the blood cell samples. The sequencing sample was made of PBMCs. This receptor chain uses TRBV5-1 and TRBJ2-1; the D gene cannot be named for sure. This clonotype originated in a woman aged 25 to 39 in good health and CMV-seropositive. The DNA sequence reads TGCGCCAGCAGCACCCCAGAAAAGAATGAGCAGTTCTTC. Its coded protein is CASSTPEKNEQFF.